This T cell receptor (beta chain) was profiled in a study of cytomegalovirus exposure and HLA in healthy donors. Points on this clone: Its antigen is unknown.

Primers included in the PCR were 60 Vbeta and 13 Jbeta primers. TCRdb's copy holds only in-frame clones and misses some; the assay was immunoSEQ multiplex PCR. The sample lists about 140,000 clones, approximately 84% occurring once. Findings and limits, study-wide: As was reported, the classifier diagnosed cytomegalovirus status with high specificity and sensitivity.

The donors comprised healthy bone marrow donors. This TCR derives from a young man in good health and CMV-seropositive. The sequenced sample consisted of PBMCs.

CDR3 protein: CASTSDRNTEAFF. For the CDR3, the DNA is TGTGCCAGCACCTCGGACAGGAACACTGAAGCTTTCTTT. The chain uses TRBV6-6 and TRBJ1-1, with TRBD1 as a possible D gene (6 bases). The CDR3 contains 13 residues. Germline-derived CDR1 and CDR2 are MNHNY and SVGAGI (reference sequence). V was pared by 7 bases and J by 1 base, with 10 bases between.